This entry lists 5 T cell receptor beta chains sequenced from one sample in a study of blood T cells in healthy people across ages. Then a second PCR, running roughly 7 to 11 cycles, was carried out with a sample-barcoded 5' primer and a J-beta primer mix. TCRdb reprocessed the 5' RACE reads via MiXCR and lists one record per CDR3 protein. This sample has about 1.1 million distinct CDR3 sequences, with roughly two fifths found just once. Source material: blood. Receptor source: a man between 18 and 35 years old in good health.

J is TRBJ2-3 and V is TRBV20-1; 7 bases map to TRBD2. From germline, CDR1 is DFQATT and CDR2 SNEGSKA (reference sequence). The CDR3 loop spans 15 amino acids. The V segment lost 6 bases and the J segment 3 bases; nucleotides outside the gene matches: 12. In DNA, the CDR3 is TGCAGTGCGACTGGACCAGATAGCGGGACAGATACGCAGTATTTT. Residues: CSATGPDSGTDTQYF.

The rearrangement joins TRBV5-1 to TRBJ2-3, with 7 nucleotides matching TRBD1. With V trimmed by 4 bases and J by 4 bases, 9 bases remained unmatched. Germline CDR1 and CDR2: SGHRS and YFSETQ. The CDR3 runs to 15 residues. The CDR3 bases are TGCGCCAGCAGCACACCACAGGGGCCGGCAGATACGCAGTATTTT. Translated: CASSTPQGPADTQYF.

The chain recombines TRBV25-1 with TRBJ1-2, with a weak D call TRBD1 (6 bases). This CDR3 region has 15 residues. CDR1 is MGHDK and CDR2 is SYGVNS in the germline V gene. Trimming shortened V by 2 bases and J by 1 base, and 11 bases separated the two germline ends. DNA for the CDR3: TGTGCCAGCAGTGAACAACCGGACAGTAACTATGGCTACACCTTC. Translating gives CASSEQPDSNYGYTF.

This chain links TRBV7-8 with TRBJ1-1; 7 nucleotides line up with TRBD1. Trimming took 6 bases from V and 0 from J; bases not matched to a gene: 4. Germline-derived CDR1 and CDR2 are SGHVS and FQNEAQ. The CDR3 consists of 14 residues. This CDR3 reads CASRLDRLNTEAFF. CDR3 coding DNA: TGTGCCAGCAGACTGGACAGGTTGAACACTGAAGCTTTCTTT.

This clonotype was recorded only once. CDR3 in amino acids: CSVRTGYEQYF. CDR3 nucleotides: TGCAGCGTTCGAACAGGGTACGAGCAGTACTTC. This chain links TRBV29-1 with TRBJ2-4; maybe TRBD1 (6 bases). The DNA end favors TRBJ2-7, so the J call may be wrong. Germline CDR1 reads SQVTM; CDR2 reads ANQGSEA. This CDR3 region has 11 residues.